This TCR beta chain originates from a study of identical twins. Study results and caveats: Cross-sectional statistics, not tracking of the same donors, supported the conclusions. Partial confounding of zero-insertion analyses by invariant MAIT and iNKT cells was possible. A lower insertion count was a feature of abundant cord blood beta clonotypes, with no such feature in memory repertoires.

This CDR3 has 14 residues. Deletions cut 5 bases from V and 1 base from J, with 10 bases between. Germline V gene lookup returns CDR1 SGHRS and CDR2 YFSETQ. As for this clonotype: The antigen is not known.

TCRdb reprocessed the 5' RACE reads with MiXCR, giving one entry per CDR3 protein. Of 520,000 or so distinct CDR3 sequences listed, less than 25% are singletons. The data were also submitted as part of a second study, on T cells expressing NK-cell markers. That work contributes: Uncertainty persisted over the HCMV specificity of expanded NKG2C+ T cell clones.

The sequenced material came from CD4+ T cells sorted from blood. The clonotype originates from a woman aged 18-29 years in good health. The V gene is TRBV5-1, the J gene TRBJ2-1, with D possibly being TRBD1 (6 bases). The CDR3 DNA reads as TGCGCCAGCAGTGAACAGGGATCCTACAATGAGCAGTTCTTC. This codes for CASSEQGSYNEQFF.